Each of the 20 T cell receptor beta chains below was sequenced from the same sample in a study of tumor-infiltrating lymphocytes in primary liver carcinoma. The investigators made TCR beta cDNA from 400 to 500 ng total RNA, using a constant-region primer. Construction of TCR beta libraries relied on three successive nested multiplex PCR rounds employing slightly modified ARM-PCR. Rounds one and two of PCR, each of 10 cycles, were primed with TRBV1-TRBV30 forward primers and a C-beta reverse primer. TCRdb reprocessed the multiplex PCR reads with MiXCR, giving one entry per CDR3 protein. The table has about 78,000 distinct CDR3 sequences, 65% to 75% seen once; the top ten hold roughly 13%. Unsorted bulk tissue (roughly 17-34 mg) underwent RNA and DNA co-extraction. The sequencing input was liver tumor tissue from sampling region 4. The subset was: tumor region T4, right-lateral pole. The receptors were sampled from a woman aged 55-69 years with primary liver carcinoma and hepatitis B virus infection.

Turning to this clonotype: This could be a read error, since a much larger clone is one nucleotide away. As the CDR3 is not closed by the conserved phenylalanine or tryptophan, this likely results from a read error. In nucleotides, the CDR3 is TGCGCCAGCAGCCACGAGGGGGGGGCGTGGGAGCAGTTCGTC. It yields the protein CASSHEGGAWEQFV. The V gene is TRBV5-1, the J gene TRBJ2-1, with a possible D match to TRBD2 (7 bases). Germline CDR1 reads SGHRS; CDR2 reads YFSETQ. CDR3 length: 14 amino acids. Trimming removed 4 bases from V and 10 bases from J, with 18 bases in between.

Regarding this clonotype: One end of the junction varies from germline; a read error may be responsible. The chain recombines TRBV6-5 with TRBJ2-7; 12 bases line up with TRBD2. The CDR3 has 15 residues. From germline, CDR1 is MNHEY and CDR2 SVGAGI. The CDR3 region has the DNA TGTCCCAGCAGACCGACTAGCGGGAGATCCTACGAGCAATACTTC. This gives the protein CPSRPTSGRSYEQYF.

The table lists this clonotype with a few counts. The V gene is TRBV28, the J gene TRBJ2-6; D is possibly TRBD1 (6 bases). Germline CDR1 MDHEN, CDR2 SYDVKM. With 5 bases removed from V and 2 bases from J, the gap between germline ends came to 13 bases. CDR3 length: 16 residues. The CDR3 region has the DNA TGTGCCAGCAGTCACAGGGAACCCACTGGGGCCAACGTCCTGACTTTC. This gives the protein CASSHREPTGANVLTF.

This clonotype was recorded only once. As the CDR3 is not closed by the conserved phenylalanine or tryptophan, this likely results from a read error. The J gene is TRBJ2-7, the V gene TRBV11-1; 7 bases are shared with TRBD2. The CDR3 runs 14 residues. CDR1 and CDR2 from the germline V gene are SGHAT and FQDESV (reference sequence). Written as DNA, the CDR3 is TGCGCCAGCAGCTTAAGCGGGCGGGAGCACGAACAGTACTCC. Translating gives CASSLSGREHEQYS.

To note about this clonotype: The junction shows a germline mismatch at one end, possibly a read error. This rearrangement joins TRBV6-5 to TRBJ2-7; 15 bases are a match to TRBD2. The CDR3 is 14 residues long. CDR1 and CDR2 (germline): MNHEY, SVGAGI. CDR3 sequence reads: CVSNSGLAGGKQYF. CDR3 nucleotide sequence: TGTGTCAGCAACTCGGGACTAGCGGGAGGAAAGCAGTACTTC.

The V call is TRBV29-1, the J call TRBJ2-1, with TRBD2 matching 9 bases. The CDR3 is 13 residues long. Germline V lookup: CDR1 SQVTM, CDR2 ANQGSEA. The DNA of the CDR3 is TGCAACATTGCTAGCGGGGAGACCAATGAGCAGTTCTTC. It is translated as CNIASGETNEQFF.

With respect to this clonotype: A much larger clone differs by one base, so this may be a read error. The rearrangement links TRBV5-5 to TRBJ2-3; tentative D call: TRBD2 (6 bases). The CDR3 is 15 residues long. The germline gives CDR1 SGHKS, CDR2 YYEKEE (reference sequence). V was shortened by 7 bases and J by 1 base, with 16 bases between the two germline ends. CDR3 loop: CASGARGIGTDTQYF. The CDR3 DNA reads as TGTGCCAGCGGCGCGCGGGGCATAGGCACAGATACGCAGTATTTT.

This clonotype was seen many times. This chain uses TRBV7-9 with TRBJ2-3; 7 nucleotides line up with TRBD2. Trimming cost V 8 bases and J 3 bases; bases outside gene matches: 5. Germline V gene sequence: CDR1 SEHNR, CDR2 FQNEAQ (reference sequence). The CDR3 extends over 13 amino acids. The CDR3 sequence: CASDRGVTDTQYF. The CDR3 nucleotides are TGTGCCAGCGACCGGGGGGTAACAGATACGCAGTATTTT.

As concerns this clonotype: An end of the junction differs from the germline gene, which may be a read error. The chain recombines TRBV12-3 or TRBV12-4 with TRBJ1-2; D is possibly TRBD1 (5 bases). The CDR3 sequence is 13 residues long. The CDR3 is CASNLGVNYGYTF. CDR3 bases: TGTGCCAGCAATTTAGGGGTTAACTATGGCTACACCTTC.

The gene calls are TRBV12-3 or TRBV12-4 and TRBJ2-7, with D uncertain. V was trimmed by 11 bases and J by 10 bases, leaving 18 bases between them. The CDR3 is 11 amino acids. CDR3 DNA sequence: TGTGCCTGCACCCCAGGTACCGAACAGTACTTC. It encodes CACTPGTEQYF.

As to this clonotype: A junction boundary mismatches the germline segment, possibly from a read error. This chain links TRBV29-1 with TRBJ1-5, with a weak D call TRBD1 (5 bases). This CDR3 region has 15 residues. Per germline, CDR1 SQVTM and CDR2 ANQGSEA. This chain's CDR3 is CSVVSLTGSIQPQHF. CDR3 coding DNA: TGCAGCGTTGTCTCCCTTACAGGTTCAATTCAGCCCCAGCACTTT.

On this clonotype itself: It is likely a read error, because the conserved phenylalanine at the end of the CDR3 is missing. The chain is built from TRBV6-1 and TRBJ2-7; D is perhaps TRBD1 (6 bases). CDR3 length: 15 amino acids. V was pared by 6 bases and J by 2 bases, with 17 bases between. The germline CDR1 and CDR2 sequences are MNHNS and SASEGT. CDR3 nucleotide sequence: TGTGCCAGCAGCGAATCGACAGGCCACCCCTACGAGCAGTACTAC. Protein sequence: CASSESTGHPYEQYY.

This clonotype was detected many times. The chain couples TRBV12-3 or TRBV12-4 to TRBJ2-1; D possibly uses TRBD1 or TRBD2 (5 bases each). This CDR3 is 14 amino acids long. The V gene lost 4 bases and the J gene lost 15 bases, with 22 bases spanning the gap. The CDR3 DNA follows: TGTGCCAGCAGTTCCCCTCCCCGGGACGGAGTAGCGTTCTTC. It is translated as CASSSPPRDGVAFF.

The chain is built from TRBV14 and TRBJ2-5; a weak D match, TRBD2 (5 bases). Germline assignment: CDR1 SGHDN and CDR2 FVKESK. The CDR3 runs to 15 residues. CDR3 in amino acids: CTISQDLAIQETQYF. The CDR3 DNA follows: TGTACCATCAGCCAAGATCTAGCCATTCAAGAGACCCAGTACTTC.

This clonotype was found once. The junction departs from the called germline gene at one end, perhaps through a read error. The chain recombines TRBV5-1 with TRBJ2-3; no clear D. CDR1 is SGHRS, CDR2 YFSETQ, per germline. This CDR3 has 11 amino acids. The CDR3 coding sequence is TGCGCCAGCAGTTTGGCGGATACGCGGTATTTT. Translation gives CASSLADTRYF.

Remarks on this clonotype: This may be a read error: a much more frequent sequence differs by one nucleotide. The V gene is TRBV28, the J gene TRBJ2-7; D not resolved. The germline V gene encodes CDR1 MDHEN and CDR2 SYDVKM. The CDR3 loop spans 14 amino acids. As DNA, the CDR3 is TGTGCCAGCAGAAGGCAGGCCAGCTCCTACGAGCAGCACTTC. Translated: CASRRQASSYEQHF.

This chain joins TRBV6-5 and TRBJ2-6; 9 bases are a match to TRBD2. The trim removed 6 bases at V and 0 bases at J, leaving 27 bases unmatched. The CDR3 is 24 amino acids. CDR1 and CDR2 from the germline V gene are MNHEY and SVGAGI. CDR3 in DNA: TGTGCCAGCAGACCCCACCCCCTAGCGGGATGCCTTCCCCCTTCCACCTCTGGGGCCAACGTCCTGACTTTC. This codes for CASRPHPLAGCLPPSTSGANVLTF.

This clonotype was seen repeatedly, ten times or more. The CDR3 protein is CATLTVMNTEAFF. The CDR3 nucleotides are TGTGCCACCTTGACAGTCATGAACACTGAAGCTTTCTTT. This rearrangement joins TRBV28 to TRBJ1-1; TRBD1 might be the D (5 bases). V lost 10 bases and J 0 bases, leaving 12 bases between the germline ends. This CDR3 contains 13 residues. Germline CDR1 MDHEN, CDR2 SYDVKM.

On this clonotype: A read error is possible here, since a much larger clone lies one base away. The conserved phenylalanine or tryptophan normally closing the CDR3 is absent here, so this likely arose from a read error. This chain joins TRBV30 and TRBJ2-1; D remains unclear. CDR1 is GTSNPN and CDR2 is SVGIG in the germline V gene (reference sequence). V lost 2 bases, J lost 0 bases, and 5 bases lay in between. The CDR3 is made up of 13 amino acids. CDR3 sequence reads: CAWSPSSYNEQFI. In DNA form, the CDR3 reads TGTGCCTGGAGTCCCTCCTCCTACAATGAGCAGTTCATC.

The CDR3 DNA follows: TGTGCCACCCGCCAACAGAGCCCCTGCAATGAGCAGTTCTTC. Protein: CATRQQSPCNEQFF. The chain is built from TRBV6-1 and TRBJ2-1; D is unresolved. V was cut by 10 bases and J by 6 bases, with 19 bases left in between. In germline, CDR1 is MNHNS, CDR2 SASEGT. This CDR3 has 14 residues.